Each of the 21 T cell receptor beta chains below was sequenced from the same sample in a study of liver allograft versus peripheral blood T cells. In the study overall: Transplanted livers held T cell receptor repertoires, and these were compared with repertoires in recipients' peripheral blood.

TCRdb reprocessed the reads with MiXCR, giving one entry per CDR3 protein. Altogether some 12,000 distinct CDR3 sequences are present, 20% to 25% being singletons, with the ten largest covering roughly 1.5%. These TCRs come from a human patient who had a liver transplant. Some of the T cells might come from the graft donor.

The V call is TRBV12-3 or TRBV12-4, the J call TRBJ1-3; 8 positions match TRBD1. The V and J ends lost 7 bases and 4 bases, in that order; junction bases with no gene match: 12. This CDR3 has 16 residues. The CDR3 reads CASTRAGGWRGNTIYF. The CDR3 DNA reads as TGTGCCAGCACTCGAGCAGGGGGCTGGAGGGGAAACACCATATATTTT.

This clonotype showed up just a few times. One junction end does not reproduce the germline sequence, and a read error may be involved. CDR3 nucleotides: TGTGTCAGCAGCATTCAGGGTAGTAGCAATCAGCCCCAGCATTTT. This codes for CVSSIQGSSNQPQHF. The chain joins TRBV5-4 to TRBJ1-5; weak D call: TRBD1 (5 bases). The germline V gene has CDR1 SGHNT and CDR2 YYREEE (reference sequence). The CDR3 totals 15 residues.

The gene calls are TRBV7-9 and TRBJ1-1; perhaps TRBD1 as D (6 bases). The CDR3 length is 14 residues. Germline V gene data show CDR1 as SEHNR and CDR2 as FQNEAQ (reference sequence). V was shortened by 5 bases and J by 5 bases, with 15 bases between the two germline ends. Written as DNA, the CDR3 is TGTGCCAGCAGCCACAGGGTGAGGTGGACTGAAGCTTTCTTT. Residues: CASSHRVRWTEAFF.

This sequence joins TRBV19 and TRBJ1-1; possible D gene TRBD1, 5 bases. Germline V lookup: CDR1 LNHDA, CDR2 SQIVND (reference sequence). Trimming removed 7 bases at V and 4 bases at J, with 7 bases between. The CDR3 totals 11 residues. CDR3 in DNA: TGTGCCAGTACAGGGTTCACTGAAGCTTTCTTT. It yields the protein CASTGFTEAFF. Drawing the rest from reference TRBV19 and TRBJ1-1, the complete variable domain is DGGITQSPKYLFRKEGQNVTLSCEQNLNHDAMYWYRQDPGQGLRLIYYSQIVNDFQKGDIAEGYSVSREKKESFPLTVTSAQKNPTAFYLCASTGFTEAFFGQGTRLTVV.

This clonotype was seen a few times. The V call is TRBV11-1, the J call TRBJ1-2; D remains unclear. The length of the CDR3 is 12 residues. CDR1 and CDR2 (germline): SGHAT, FQDESV (reference sequence). V was clipped by 5 bases and J by 7 bases, with 11 bases between them. The CDR3 DNA reads as TGTGCCAGCAGCATGGGAGAGGTTGGCTACACCTTC. Residues: CASSMGEVGYTF.

The chain joins TRBV6-5 to TRBJ1-1; a weak D match, TRBD1 (6 bases). V shed 6 bases and J shed 0 bases, with 23 bases lying between them. The germline gives CDR1 MNHEY, CDR2 SVGAGI. This CDR3 has 18 amino acids. The CDR3 DNA follows: TGTGCCAGCAGCCATACGGCCGGGACACGGAATTTGAACACTGAAGCTTTCTTT. It translates to CASSHTAGTRNLNTEAFF.

This clonotype was seen a handful of times. The rearrangement links TRBV7-9 to TRBJ2-7, with 8 bases fitting TRBD1. Losses at the gene ends were 3 bases for V and 3 bases for J; bases not matched to a gene: 7. Germline V gene lookup returns CDR1 SEHNR and CDR2 FQNEAQ (reference sequence). This CDR3 is 15 amino acids long. The CDR3 DNA follows: TGTGCCAGCAGCTTTCGTACGGACAGGGTCTACGAGCAGTACTTC. Its protein is CASSFRTDRVYEQYF.

The V and J genes are TRBV15 and TRBJ1-1, with D possibly being TRBD1 (5 bases). Trimming removed 3 bases at V and 2 bases at J, with 16 bases between. The germline gives CDR1 LNHNV, CDR2 YYDKDF (reference sequence). CDR3 length: 16 residues. CDR3 nucleotides: TGTGCCACCAGCAGCAATCCGGGACTCCTCAACACTGAAGCTTTCTTT. This codes for CATSSNPGLLNTEAFF.

The chain combines TRBV6-6 with TRBJ1-1; tentative D call: TRBD1 (5 bases). Trimming stripped 0 bases from V and 6 bases from J, with 17 bases between. Germline lookup yields CDR1 MNHNY and CDR2 SVGAGI (reference sequence). The CDR3 runs to 16 residues. CDR3 sequence: CASSYSPPASGAEAFF. DNA for the CDR3: TGTGCCAGCAGTTACTCCCCTCCGGCCTCGGGGGCTGAAGCTTTCTTT.

The genes are TRBV19 and TRBJ1-5; D ambiguous. CDR1 LNHDA and CDR2 SQIVND come from the germline V gene (reference sequence). V gave up 3 bases and J gave up 4 bases, with 13 bases separating them. The CDR3 runs to 15 residues. The chain's CDR3 is CASSIYEGRNQPQHF. The CDR3 region has the DNA TGTGCCAGTAGTATTTATGAGGGTCGGAATCAGCCCCAGCATTTT.

In this sample, this clonotype turned up once. With a much larger clone just one base away, this may be a read error. This chain links TRBV6-5 with TRBJ1-2, with 10 bases matching TRBD1. CDR1 and CDR2 (germline): MNHEY, SVGAGI. This CDR3 is 13 amino acids long. CDR3 loop: CASSRDRGYGHTF. CDR3 bases: TGTGCCAGCAGTCGGGACAGGGGCTATGGCCACACCTTC.

By its share, this clonotype is medium-sized. The rearrangement uses TRBV18 and TRBJ1-2; D is undetermined. Trimming left V 2 bases short and J 8 bases short, with 12 bases between. This CDR3 contains 13 residues. Germline V CDR1 and CDR2: KGHSH, LQKENI. CDR3 DNA sequence: TGTGCCAGCTCACCAAATGAGGAATGGGGCTACACCTTC. Translation gives CASSPNEEWGYTF.

In its sample, this clonotype ranks as medium-sized. The chain uses TRBV7-2 and TRBJ2-7; D may be TRBD1 (6 bases). Germline loops: CDR1 SGHTA, CDR2 FQGNSA. This CDR3 comprises 15 residues. V lost 1 base and J lost 2, with 12 bases in between. The CDR3 coding sequence is TGTGCCAGCAGCTTAGTAAGGACAGTCGCCTACGAGCAGTACTTC. Amino acids: CASSLVRTVAYEQYF.

The rearrangement joins TRBV15 to TRBJ2-3, with D possibly matching TRBD2 (5 bases). The CDR3 extends over 14 amino acids. Germline V gene data show CDR1 as LNHNV and CDR2 as YYDKDF (reference sequence). Trimming took off 0 bases at V and 5 bases at J, with 9 bases between the two ends. Here the CDR3 DNA reads TGTGCCACCAGCAGAGAGGCGGGTATAGATACGCAGTATTTT. The encoded protein is CATSREAGIDTQYF.

V usage is TRBV5-4 and J usage is TRBJ2-1; D ambiguous. Trimming cost V 3 bases and J 10 bases, with 11 bases left between them. Germline V gene data show CDR1 as SGHNT and CDR2 as YYREEE (reference sequence). This CDR3 has 12 residues. CDR3 protein: CASSSGPWEQFF. The CDR3 DNA sequence: TGTGCCAGCAGCTCGGGTCCTTGGGAGCAGTTCTTC.

Concerning this clonotype itself: At one boundary the junction diverges from the germline segment, which might be a read error. The rearrangement joins TRBV7-2 to TRBJ2-7; maybe TRBD1 (5 bases). There are 14 residues in the CDR3. Germline V CDR1 and CDR2: SGHTA, FQGNSA. CDR3 DNA sequence: TGTGCCTGCAGCTTTGTGACAGCCTCCTACGAGCAGTACTTC. Protein: CACSFVTASYEQYF.

This clonotype was counted only a few times. This sequence joins TRBV27 and TRBJ2-7, with D possibly being TRBD2 (6 bases). Germline CDR1 and CDR2: MNHEY and SMNVEV (reference sequence). The CDR3 extends over 15 amino acids. V was cut by 3 bases and J by 6 bases, with 18 bases left in between. CDR3 residues: CASSFVGGVAPEQYF. Here the CDR3 DNA reads TGTGCCAGCAGTTTTGTCGGCGGGGTCGCCCCCGAGCAGTACTTC.

Worth noting for this clonotype: Possible read error: a much larger clone is one base away. The chain uses TRBV19 and TRBJ1-1; D gene unclear. Looked up from germline, CDR1 is LNHDA and CDR2 is SQIVND (reference sequence). There are 11 residues in the CDR3. CDR3 protein: CVSSISTEAFF. Here the CDR3 DNA reads TGTGTCAGTAGTATCTCCACTGAAGCTTTCTTT.

This clonotype came up many times. The V and J genes are TRBV7-9 and TRBJ2-7; 10 bases line up with TRBD2. Germline V gene data show CDR1 as SEHNR and CDR2 as FQNEAQ (reference sequence). With V trimmed by 3 bases and J by 0 bases, 5 bases remained unmatched. CDR3 length: 16 amino acids. The CDR3 nucleotides read TGTGCCAGCAGCTTGGCACTAGCGGGAAACTCCTACGAGCAGTACTTC. This gives the protein CASSLALAGNSYEQYF.

This clonotype is termed medium-sized. V usage is TRBV6-1 and J usage is TRBJ1-2; 10 positions agree with TRBD1. The CDR3 runs 15 residues. After removal of 7 bases from V and 2 bases from J, the junction contained 7 bases not matched to a gene. Germline lookup yields CDR1 MNHNS and CDR2 SASEGT. CDR3 coding DNA: TGTGCCAGCAAGGGGGACAGGGGAGGGAACTATGGCTACACCTTC. Translated: CASKGDRGGNYGYTF.

In this sample, this clonotype is medium-sized. This rearrangement joins TRBV14 to TRBJ1-6, with a possible D match to TRBD1 (5 bases). Deletions cut 1 base from V and 8 bases from J, with 9 bases between. The germline gives CDR1 SGHDN, CDR2 FVKESK. The CDR3 loop spans 14 amino acids. Here the CDR3 reads CASSQGTSYSPLHF. CDR3 coding DNA: TGTGCCAGCAGCCAAGGGACATCTTATTCACCCCTCCACTTT.